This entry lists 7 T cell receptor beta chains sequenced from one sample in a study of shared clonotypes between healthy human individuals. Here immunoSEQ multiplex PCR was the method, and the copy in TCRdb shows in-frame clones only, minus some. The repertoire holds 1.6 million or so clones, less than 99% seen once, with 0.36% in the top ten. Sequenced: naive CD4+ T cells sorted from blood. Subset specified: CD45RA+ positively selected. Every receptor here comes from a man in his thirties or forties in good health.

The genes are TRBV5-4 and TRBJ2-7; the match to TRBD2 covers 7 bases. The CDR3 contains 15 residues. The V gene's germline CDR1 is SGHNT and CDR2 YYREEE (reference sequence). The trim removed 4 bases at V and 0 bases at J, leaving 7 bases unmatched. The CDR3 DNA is TGTGCCAGCAGCAAACTAGCGCAGAACTCCTACGAGCAGTACTTC. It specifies CASSKLAQNSYEQYF.

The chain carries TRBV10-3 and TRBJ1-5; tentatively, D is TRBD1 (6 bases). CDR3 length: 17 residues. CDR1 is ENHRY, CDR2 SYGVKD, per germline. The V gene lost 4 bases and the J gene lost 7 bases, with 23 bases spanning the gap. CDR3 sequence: CAISGPRTGTSSQPQHF. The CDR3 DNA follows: TGTGCCATCAGTGGTCCCCGAACAGGGACCTCTAGCCAGCCCCAGCATTTT.

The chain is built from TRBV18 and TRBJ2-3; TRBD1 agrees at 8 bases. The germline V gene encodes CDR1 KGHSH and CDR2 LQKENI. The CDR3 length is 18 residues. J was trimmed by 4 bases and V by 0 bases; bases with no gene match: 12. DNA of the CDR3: TGTGCCAGCTCACCACCGATGCCAGGGGGCAGGATGGCAGATACGCAGTATTTT. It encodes CASSPPMPGGRMADTQYF.

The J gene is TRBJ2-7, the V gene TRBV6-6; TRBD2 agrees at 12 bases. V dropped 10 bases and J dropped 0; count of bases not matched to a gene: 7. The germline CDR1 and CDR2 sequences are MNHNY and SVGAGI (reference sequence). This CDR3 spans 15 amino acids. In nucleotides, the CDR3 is TGTGCCACCAGGACTAGCGGGACGTACTCCTACGAGCAGTACTTC. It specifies CATRTSGTYSYEQYF.

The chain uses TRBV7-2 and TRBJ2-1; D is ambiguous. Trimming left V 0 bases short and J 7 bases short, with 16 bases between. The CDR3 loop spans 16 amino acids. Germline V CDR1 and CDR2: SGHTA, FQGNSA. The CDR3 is CASSLAVGLGGNEQFF. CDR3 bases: TGTGCCAGCAGCTTAGCTGTCGGGCTGGGTGGAAATGAGCAGTTCTTC.

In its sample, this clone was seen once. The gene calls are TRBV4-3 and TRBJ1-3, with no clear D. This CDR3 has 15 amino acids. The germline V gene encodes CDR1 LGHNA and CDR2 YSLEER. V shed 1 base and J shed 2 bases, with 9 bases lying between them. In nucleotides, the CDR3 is TGCGCCAGCAGCCAAGTAGCGTCGGCTGGAAACACCATATATTTT. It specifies CASSQVASAGNTIYF.

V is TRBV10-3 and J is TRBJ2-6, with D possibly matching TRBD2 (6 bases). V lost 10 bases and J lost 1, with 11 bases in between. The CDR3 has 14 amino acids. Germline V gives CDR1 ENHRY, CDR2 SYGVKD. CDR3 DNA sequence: TGTGCCACCCCGACTAGTTCTGGGGCCAACGTCCTGACTTTC. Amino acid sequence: CATPTSSGANVLTF.